This note documents a single TCR beta chain sequence. Its antigen is still unknown. The ends were cut back, 3 bases at V and 4 bases at J, with 12 bases in the middle. The germline V gene encodes CDR1 MNHEY and CDR2 SMNVEV (reference sequence). The CDR3 has 14 amino acids. This sample is drawn from a study of cytomegalovirus exposure and HLA in healthy donors. General study findings and limits: TCR beta V segments were, for the most part, productive about 87% or about 30% of the time in an earlier analysis. Later genetic work tied a missense DCLRE1C variant to beta-chain V and J trimming.

The PCR was carried out with 60 Vbeta primers and 13 Jbeta primers. Clones were read by immunoSEQ multiplex PCR, and TCRdb kept only the in-frame ones, dropping some. This repertoire includes 50,000 to 70,000 clones. This TCR was sampled from a woman aged 18-30 years in good health and CMV-seronegative. Sequenced: PBMCs. V gene TRBV27 combines with J gene TRBJ1-1, with D uncertain. The CDR3 DNA reads TGTGCCAGCAGTTTGGGCGGGTTTGGCACTGAAGCTTTCTTT. Translated: CASSLGGFGTEAFF.